These 11 T cell receptor beta chains came from one sample sequenced in a study of shared clonotypes between healthy human individuals. Assay: immunoSEQ multiplex PCR; the TCRdb copy retains only in-frame clones and omits some. Of over a million clones in the sample, roughly 97% were seen once. Sequencing input: naive CD4+ T cells sorted from blood. This sample's subset: CD45RA+ positively selected. Source of these receptors: a man younger than 40 in good health.

This clone was seen only once. The chain uses TRBV28 and TRBJ2-7; 7 bases map to TRBD2. The CDR3 is 14 residues long. CDR1 and CDR2 from the germline V gene are MDHEN and SYDVKM. Germline trimming cut 5 bases from V and 0 bases from J; bases unmatched to any gene: 4. This chain's CDR3 is CASSPGTTSYEQYF. The CDR3 region has the DNA TGTGCCAGCAGTCCCGGGACTACCTCCTACGAGCAGTACTTC.

Concerning this clone itself: Other DNA sequences in this sample translate to the same CDR3. The chain uses TRBV18 and TRBJ2-7, with D tentatively TRBD1 (6 bases). V was pared by 3 bases and J by 2 bases, with 11 bases between. The CDR3 has 14 residues. CDR1 and CDR2 from the germline V gene are KGHSH and LQKENI. CDR3 sequence (DNA): TGTGCCAGCTCACCGGCCAGGGGCACCTACGAGCAGTACTTC. Amino acid sequence: CASSPARGTYEQYF.

The chain is built from TRBV4-1 and TRBJ1-3; TRBD1 is a possible D gene (5 bases). V lost 0 bases to trimming and J lost 0 bases, with 12 bases between them. This CDR3 contains 17 residues. Germline V gene sequence: CDR1 MGHRA, CDR2 YSYEKL. The CDR3 here is CASSQDRDRRSGNTIYF. DNA of the CDR3: TGCGCCAGCAGCCAAGACAGGGACCGACGCTCTGGAAACACCATATATTTT.

The rearrangement joins TRBV29-1 to TRBJ1-5; TRBD1 aligns across 7 bases. The CDR3 is made up of 13 amino acids. In germline, CDR1 is SQVTM, CDR2 ANQGSEA. The V and J ends lost 6 bases and 4 bases, in that order; junction bases with no gene match: 6. The DNA of the CDR3 is TGCAGCGTGATGACAGGGCAAAATCAGCCCCAGCATTTT. Translation: CSVMTGQNQPQHF.

The chain employs TRBV11-2 and TRBJ2-3, with a weak D call TRBD2 (5 bases). Trimming removed 5 bases at V and 1 base at J, with 16 bases between. The CDR3 runs 16 residues. Germline CDR1 and CDR2: SGHAT and FQNNGV. The CDR3 nucleotides read TGTGCCAGCAGCAAAGTTCGGGGTAGCGGCACAGATACGCAGTATTTT. Amino acid sequence: CASSKVRGSGTDTQYF.

The table lists this clone with a count of one. This sequence joins TRBV13 and TRBJ2-7, with TRBD1 matching 7 bases. Germline assignment: CDR1 PRHDT and CDR2 FYEKMQ (reference sequence). Trimming removed 2 bases from V and 3 bases from J; junction bases left unmatched: 16. The CDR3 loop spans 18 amino acids. DNA of the CDR3: TGTGCCAGCAGCTTAAGACAGGGCAAGGTTTTAGGAATCTACGAGCAGTACTTC. Translated, it gives CASSLRQGKVLGIYEQYF.

V and J are TRBV2 and TRBJ2-3; D unresolved. V dropped 6 bases and J dropped 1 base, with 11 bases sitting between them. CDR3 size: 14 residues. From germline, CDR1 is SNHLY and CDR2 FYNNEI. CDR3 region: CASSTHRGTDTQYF. The CDR3 DNA reads as TGTGCCAGCAGCACACATAGGGGCACAGATACGCAGTATTTT.

The genes are TRBV10-1 and TRBJ2-7; no definite D call. The ends were cut back, 3 bases at V and 3 bases at J, with 18 bases in the middle. The CDR3 extends over 16 amino acids. CDR1 is WNHNN and CDR2 is SYGVQD in the germline V gene (reference sequence). CDR3 sequence reads: CASSDSSVPAFYEQYF. DNA for the CDR3: TGCGCCAGCAGTGATTCATCCGTCCCGGCTTTCTACGAGCAGTACTTC.

The chain employs TRBV5-1 and TRBJ2-7; D possibly corresponds to TRBD1 (6 bases). The V gene lost 2 bases and the J gene lost 5 bases, with 17 bases spanning the gap. Germline V gene sequence: CDR1 SGHRS, CDR2 YFSETQ. There are 15 residues in the CDR3. CDR3 DNA: TGCGCCAGCAGCTTAGAGGGGGTTCGGTCGGACGAGCAGTACTTC. Translated, it gives CASSLEGVRSDEQYF. The full variable domain, in which reference TRBV5-1 and TRBJ2-7 provide the parts outside the CDR3, is KAGVTQTPRYLIKTRGQQVTLSCSPISGHRSVSWYQQTPGQGLQFLFEYFSETQRNKGNFPGRFSGRQFSNSRSEMNVSTLELGDSALYLCASSLEGVRSDEQYFGPGTRLTVT.

J is TRBJ2-2 and V is TRBV29-1; D call uncertain. This CDR3 has 12 residues. CDR1 is SQVTM and CDR2 is ANQGSEA in the germline V gene. V was cut by 5 bases and J by 3 bases, with 7 bases left in between. The CDR3 here is CSVSGYTGELFF. The CDR3 region has the DNA TGCAGCGTTTCTGGGTACACCGGGGAGCTGTTTTTT.

Comment on this clone: This sample also contains other DNA sequences that code for the same CDR3. V usage is TRBV10-1 and J usage is TRBJ2-1; D unresolved. Trimming left V 3 bases short and J 4 bases short, with 7 bases between. Germline V gives CDR1 WNHNN, CDR2 SYGVQD (reference sequence). CDR3 length: 13 amino acids. The CDR3 coding sequence is TGCGCCAGCAGTGAAGGCCTGTACAATGAGCAGTTCTTC. This codes for CASSEGLYNEQFF.